Described below is a single T cell receptor (beta chain) sequence and its context. This sample is drawn from a study of blood T cell repertoires in COVID-19. Turning to the study itself: From the United States, Italy and Spain came samples of acute and convalescent COVID-19. T cells, B-cell-depleted T cells, or PBMCs supplied cDNA or gDNA.

As handled by the study authors: Estimated nucleated cell counts came from reference gene primer amplification. The assay was immunoSEQ multiplex PCR, and TCRdb's table has in-frame clones only and misses some. For V, J and clone size, that table is used; D and trimming come from the DNA. The sample holds 140,000 to 150,000 clones, 88% seen once. With V trimmed by 2 bases and J by 9 bases, 19 bases remained unmatched. CDR3 length: 19 residues. Germline V gene lookup returns CDR1 SGHRS and CDR2 YFSETQ. This sequence joins TRBV5-1 and TRBJ2-1; 11 bases are shared with TRBD2. Specimen: peripheral blood. This receptor was obtained from a man aged 60 to 69 with active or convalescent COVID-19. In nucleotides, the CDR3 is TGCGCCAGCAGCTTTCCTCCAGGGGCCACTAGCGGGAGATCTCTTGAGCAGTTCTTC. This encodes CASSFPPGATSGRSLEQFF.